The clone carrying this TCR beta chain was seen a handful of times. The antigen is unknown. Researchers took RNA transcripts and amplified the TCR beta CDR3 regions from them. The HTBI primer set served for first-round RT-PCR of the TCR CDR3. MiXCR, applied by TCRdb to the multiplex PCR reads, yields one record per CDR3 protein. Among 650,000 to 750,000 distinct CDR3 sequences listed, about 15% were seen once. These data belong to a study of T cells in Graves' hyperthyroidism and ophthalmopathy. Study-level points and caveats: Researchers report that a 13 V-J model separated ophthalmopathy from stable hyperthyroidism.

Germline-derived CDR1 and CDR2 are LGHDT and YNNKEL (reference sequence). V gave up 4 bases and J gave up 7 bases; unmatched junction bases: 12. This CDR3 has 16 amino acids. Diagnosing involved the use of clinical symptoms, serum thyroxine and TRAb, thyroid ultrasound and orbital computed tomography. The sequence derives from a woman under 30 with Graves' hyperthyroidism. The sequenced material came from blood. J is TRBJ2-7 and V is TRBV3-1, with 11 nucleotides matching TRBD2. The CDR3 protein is CASSPTRSGRAEEQYF. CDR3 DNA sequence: TGTGCCAGCAGCCCTACGCGTAGCGGGAGGGCGGAAGAGCAGTACTTC.